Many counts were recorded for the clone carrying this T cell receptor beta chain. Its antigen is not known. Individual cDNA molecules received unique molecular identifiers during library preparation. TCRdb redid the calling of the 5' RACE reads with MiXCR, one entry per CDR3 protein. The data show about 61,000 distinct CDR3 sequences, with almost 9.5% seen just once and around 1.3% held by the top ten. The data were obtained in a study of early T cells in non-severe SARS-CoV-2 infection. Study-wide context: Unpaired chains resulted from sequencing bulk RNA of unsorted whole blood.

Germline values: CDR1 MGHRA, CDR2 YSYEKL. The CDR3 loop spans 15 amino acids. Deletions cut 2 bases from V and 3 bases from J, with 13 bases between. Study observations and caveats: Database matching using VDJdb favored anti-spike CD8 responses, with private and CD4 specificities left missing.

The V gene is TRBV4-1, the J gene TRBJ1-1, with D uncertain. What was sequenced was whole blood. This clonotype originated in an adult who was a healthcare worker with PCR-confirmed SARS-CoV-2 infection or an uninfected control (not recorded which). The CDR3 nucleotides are TGCGCCAGCAGCCAACGGTCCGGGGATTACACTGAAGCTTTCTTT. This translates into CASSQRSGDYTEAFF.